One and the same sample provided the 29 T cell receptor beta chains below, sequenced in a study of shared clonotypes between healthy human individuals. Here immunoSEQ multiplex PCR was the method, and the copy in TCRdb shows in-frame clones only, minus some. This sample yields around 500,000 clones, of which about four fifths are seen a single time; about 13% belongs to the top ten. Sample: PBMCs. The receptors shown here come from a woman aged 40 to 55 in good health. Some clones in this sample may be carry-over from other donors' samples.

The J gene is TRBJ1-2, the V gene TRBV7-9, with D unresolved. The CDR3 loop spans 12 amino acids. Germline lookup yields CDR1 SEHNR and CDR2 FQNEAQ (reference sequence). Trimming removed 2 bases at V and 4 bases at J, with 5 bases between. The CDR3 DNA reads TGTGCCAGCAGCTTATATGGCTATGGCTACACCTTC. Residues: CASSLYGYGYTF.

As for this clone: A much larger clone lies one base from this, so it may be a read error. The chain is built from TRBV10-3 and TRBJ1-2; D gene ambiguous. Germline values: CDR1 ENHRY, CDR2 SYGVKD. The CDR3 covers 13 residues. The CDR3 is CTISERSNYGYTF. The CDR3 DNA is TGTACCATCAGTGAACGTTCTAACTATGGCTACACCTTC.

This chain connects TRBV10-2 to TRBJ2-2; 8 positions agree with TRBD2. Germline V lookup: CDR1 WSHSY, CDR2 SAAADI. Trimming cost V 6 bases and J 7 bases; bases outside gene matches: 7. CDR3 length equals 14 residues. The CDR3: CASRGAGDFGELFF. The CDR3 DNA reads TGCGCCAGCAGGGGAGCGGGAGATTTCGGGGAGCTGTTTTTT.

The J gene is TRBJ2-7, the V gene TRBV5-1; 8 nucleotides line up with TRBD2. From germline, CDR1 is SGHRS and CDR2 YFSETQ. Trimming at V came to 5 bases and at J to 0 bases, leaving 10 bases not matched to a gene. There are 16 residues in the CDR3. The CDR3 DNA reads as TGCGCCAGCAGTCACAGCCTCGGGAGGGCCTCCTACGAGCAGTACTTC. It specifies CASSHSLGRASYEQYF.

V gene TRBV4-3 combines with J gene TRBJ2-7; D unclear. Germline lookup yields CDR1 LGHNA and CDR2 YSLEER. CDR3 size: 13 residues. The V and J ends lost 4 bases and 3 bases respectively, with 10 bases between them. The CDR3: CASSRQAGYEQYF. The CDR3, as DNA: TGCGCCAGCAGCCGCCAGGCTGGCTACGAGCAGTACTTC.

This chain connects TRBV7-2 to TRBJ2-1, with 10 bases aligning to TRBD2. Germline V lookup: CDR1 SGHTA, CDR2 FQGNSA. Trimming cost V 5 bases and J 2 bases; bases outside gene matches: 6. This CDR3 is 16 amino acids long. For the CDR3, the DNA is TGTGCCAGCAGCACTTCCGGGACTAGCGCCTACAATGAGCAGTTCTTC. Its translation is CASSTSGTSAYNEQFF.

V usage is TRBV2 and J usage is TRBJ2-7; 7 bases fit TRBD1. This CDR3 spans 13 amino acids. Trimming at V came to 2 bases and at J to 12 bases, leaving 10 bases not matched to a gene. Per germline, CDR1 SNHLY and CDR2 FYNNEI. CDR3 DNA: TGTGCCAGCAGTGAAACAGGGGTGCTTGCTGGGTACTTC. Its translation: CASSETGVLAGYF.

CDR3 sequence (DNA): TGTGCCTGGAGTCGGACAGGGGCCTACGAGCAGTACTTC. This encodes CAWSRTGAYEQYF. The chain couples TRBV30 to TRBJ2-7; 9 bases fit TRBD1. V was pared by 2 bases and J by 2 bases, with 1 base of the junction left unmatched. The CDR3 runs 13 residues. Germline lookup yields CDR1 GTSNPN and CDR2 SVGIG (reference sequence).

This chain connects TRBV7-9 to TRBJ1-4; a possible D gene is TRBD1 (6 bases). Germline CDR1 is SEHNR and CDR2 is FQNEAQ (reference sequence). The CDR3 has 17 residues. Trimming pared 1 base from V and 5 bases from J, leaving 17 bases between. This chain's CDR3 is CASSLVAWGRPNEKLFF. The CDR3 DNA is TGTGCCAGCAGCTTAGTGGCTTGGGGGCGGCCAAATGAAAAACTGTTTTTT.

The gene calls are TRBV2 and TRBJ1-5; 7 bases map to TRBD1. The V gene end was trimmed by 11 bases and the J gene end by 4 bases; junction bases not matched to a gene: 5. The CDR3 loop spans 12 amino acids. Germline assignment: CDR1 SNHLY and CDR2 FYNNEI. As DNA, the CDR3 is TGTGCCGGAGGGACAGTAAATCAGCCCCAGCATTTT. Protein sequence: CAGGTVNQPQHF.

Comment on this clone: A much larger clone sits a single nucleotide away, making a read error possible. The chain is built from TRBV5-1 and TRBJ2-5; no clear D. Germline CDR1 and CDR2: SGHRS and YFSETQ. The length of the CDR3 is 14 residues. The CDR3 DNA is TGCGCCAGCAGCTTGGACAGCCGCCAAGGGACCCAGTACTTC. It specifies CASSLDSRQGTQYF.

V is TRBV6-6 and J is TRBJ2-3; 7 bases map to TRBD2. The CDR3 is 16 amino acids. The V gene's germline CDR1 is MNHNY and CDR2 SVGAGI (reference sequence). The junction had 5 bases not matched to a gene; V was cut back by 0 bases and J by 2 bases. The CDR3 is CASSYSREITTDTQYF. DNA of the CDR3: TGTGCCAGCAGTTACTCGCGGGAGATTACCACAGATACGCAGTATTTT.

This rearrangement joins TRBV19 to TRBJ1-5; 9 bases align to TRBD1. J was trimmed by 0 bases and V by 5 bases; bases with no gene match: 11. In germline, CDR1 is LNHDA, CDR2 SQIVND (reference sequence). The CDR3 spans 18 residues. The CDR3 DNA is TGTGCCAGTAGTTCCTTGACAGGGGGACTCTATAGCAATCAGCCCCAGCATTTT. It translates to CASSSLTGGLYSNQPQHF.

The J gene is TRBJ2-3, the V gene TRBV5-1; 8 positions match TRBD1. The germline V gene encodes CDR1 SGHRS and CDR2 YFSETQ. There are 15 residues in the CDR3. Unmatched junction bases numbered 4, after V lost 4 bases and J lost 0 bases. The CDR3 coding sequence is TGCGCCAGCAGCCGGGACAGGTTGAGCACAGATACGCAGTATTTT. Its translation: CASSRDRLSTDTQYF. The full variable domain, rest sourced from reference TRBV5-1 and TRBJ2-3, is KAGVTQTPRYLIKTRGQQVTLSCSPISGHRSVSWYQQTPGQGLQFLFEYFSETQRNKGNFPGRFSGRQFSNSRSEMNVSTLELGDSALYLCASSRDRLSTDTQYFGPGTRLTVL.

This clone was counted a single time. V is TRBV7-2 and J is TRBJ1-3; D possibly corresponds to TRBD1 (6 bases). V shed 4 bases and J shed 3 bases, with 13 bases lying between them. The CDR3 is made up of 15 amino acids. From germline, CDR1 is SGHTA and CDR2 FQGNSA. The CDR3 region is CASSSDQGFGNTIYF. CDR3 DNA: TGTGCCAGCAGCTCAGACCAGGGGTTTGGAAACACCATATATTTT.

V is TRBV6-1 and J is TRBJ1-3, with D tentatively TRBD1 (6 bases). This CDR3 contains 15 residues. V was clipped by 6 bases and J by 0 bases, with 12 bases between them. CDR1 is MNHNS, CDR2 SASEGT, per germline. The CDR3 nucleotides read TGTGCCAGCAGGGACAGTGGAGCCTCTGGAAACACCATATATTTT. Translation: CASRDSGASGNTIYF.

This clone has just a few counts. The chain combines TRBV6-1 with TRBJ1-2; weak D call: TRBD1 (6 bases). This CDR3 region has 15 residues. Trimming left V 3 bases short and J 7 bases short, with 18 bases between. Germline V gene data show CDR1 as MNHNS and CDR2 as SASEGT. CDR3 sequence reads: CASSDLGGRGGGYTF. CDR3 DNA: TGTGCCAGCAGTGATCTAGGGGGTAGGGGTGGTGGCTACACCTTC.

For this clone: Other DNA sequences within the sample encode an identical CDR3. This chain connects TRBV7-3 to TRBJ2-3; D possibly uses TRBD1 or TRBD2 (5 bases each). The V and J ends lost 2 bases and 3 bases respectively, with 12 bases between them. This CDR3 has 15 residues. Per germline, CDR1 SGHTA and CDR2 FQGTGA. This chain's CDR3 is CASSLGGQGTDTQYF. CDR3 coding DNA: TGTGCCAGCAGCTTAGGGGGTCAGGGAACAGATACGCAGTATTTT.

The chain couples TRBV28 to TRBJ2-7; no clear D gene. Germline lookup yields CDR1 MDHEN and CDR2 SYDVKM. V gave up 7 bases and J gave up 2 bases, with 12 bases separating them. This CDR3 spans 13 amino acids. CDR3 DNA sequence: TGTGCCAGCAAGGTGACATCTACCTACGAGCAGTACTTC. Translating gives CASKVTSTYEQYF.

This chain links TRBV7-3 with TRBJ1-1; D remains unclear. Germline lookup yields CDR1 SGHTA and CDR2 FQGTGA. Trimming left V 2 bases short and J 1 base short, with 5 bases between. CDR3 size: 13 residues. CDR3 region: CASSLWENTEAFF. CDR3 sequence (DNA): TGTGCCAGCAGCTTATGGGAGAACACTGAAGCTTTCTTT.

This clone was picked up a small number of times. The chain couples TRBV18 to TRBJ2-7; no clear D. CDR1 is KGHSH, CDR2 LQKENI, per germline. CDR3 length: 14 amino acids. V lost 0 bases and J lost 5, with 11 bases in between. CDR3 sequence (DNA): TGTGCCAGCTCACCACCCGCCCGGCGAGACGAGCAGTACTTC. Protein: CASSPPARRDEQYF.

The rearrangement joins TRBV9 to TRBJ2-6; no firm D call. This CDR3 region has 15 residues. The germline V gene has CDR1 SGDLS and CDR2 YYNGEE. V dropped 3 bases and J dropped 0 bases, with 7 bases sitting between them. CDR3 in DNA: TGTGCCAGCAGCGCCAGATTCTCTGGGGCCAACGTCCTGACTTTC. The encoded protein is CASSARFSGANVLTF.

This chain connects TRBV6-6 to TRBJ1-4; D uncertain. Trimming left V 6 bases short and J 5 bases short, with 16 bases between. The CDR3 extends over 15 amino acids. Germline V gene sequence: CDR1 MNHNY, CDR2 SVGAGI (reference sequence). The CDR3 sequence: CASSQPGDPNEKLFF. For the CDR3, the DNA is TGTGCCAGCAGCCAACCGGGAGACCCGAATGAAAAACTGTTTTTT.

This chain uses TRBV29-1 with TRBJ1-5; no clear D. V was cut by 4 bases and J by 10 bases, with 17 bases left in between. Germline V gene data show CDR1 as SQVTM and CDR2 as ANQGSEA. This CDR3 is built from 13 residues. CDR3 amino acids: CSVAKDHINPQHF. CDR3 sequence (DNA): TGCAGCGTTGCGAAGGACCATATCAATCCCCAGCATTTT.

This chain joins TRBV4-3 and TRBJ2-3; D is ambiguous. Germline V gene lookup returns CDR1 LGHNA and CDR2 YSLEER. Trimming removed 4 bases from V and 0 bases from J, with 14 bases in between. CDR3 length: 16 amino acids. In DNA form, the CDR3 reads TGCGCCAGCAGCCTGACATTGCAGACTAGCACAGATACGCAGTATTTT. This encodes CASSLTLQTSTDTQYF.

This clone showed up just a few times. This chain links TRBV18 with TRBJ2-5; a weak D match, TRBD2 (6 bases). CDR1 and CDR2 (germline): KGHSH, LQKENI. The V and J ends lost 1 base and 5 bases respectively, with 14 bases between them. CDR3 length: 15 amino acids. This chain's CDR3 is CASSPLRDLPETQYF. In DNA form, the CDR3 reads TGTGCCAGCTCACCACTCAGGGACTTGCCGGAGACCCAGTACTTC.

The chain employs TRBV19 and TRBJ2-6; D might be TRBD2 (6 bases). The CDR3 covers 15 residues. V was cut by 6 bases and J by 2 bases, with 11 bases left in between. The germline V gene has CDR1 LNHDA and CDR2 SQIVND (reference sequence). The CDR3 sequence: CASSIGGAGANVLTF. DNA for the CDR3: TGTGCCAGTAGCATCGGGGGTGCTGGGGCCAACGTCCTGACTTTC.

The rearrangement joins TRBV11-3 to TRBJ2-3, with 9 bases fitting TRBD1. Germline CDR1 reads SGHNT; CDR2 reads YENEEA. Trimming took 8 bases from V and 0 from J; bases not matched to a gene: 3. This CDR3 is built from 14 residues. This CDR3 is CASSGTGSTDTQYF. DNA for the CDR3: TGTGCCAGCTCCGGGACAGGGAGCACAGATACGCAGTATTTT.

The chain links TRBV6-6 to TRBJ2-7; D is ambiguous. CDR3 length: 14 residues. The ends were cut back, 6 bases at V and 1 base at J, with 13 bases in the middle. Germline V gives CDR1 MNHNY, CDR2 SVGAGI (reference sequence). CDR3 in DNA: TGTGCCAGCAGCGAAACCCCCGGGTCCTACGAGCAGTACTTC. Translating gives CASSETPGSYEQYF.